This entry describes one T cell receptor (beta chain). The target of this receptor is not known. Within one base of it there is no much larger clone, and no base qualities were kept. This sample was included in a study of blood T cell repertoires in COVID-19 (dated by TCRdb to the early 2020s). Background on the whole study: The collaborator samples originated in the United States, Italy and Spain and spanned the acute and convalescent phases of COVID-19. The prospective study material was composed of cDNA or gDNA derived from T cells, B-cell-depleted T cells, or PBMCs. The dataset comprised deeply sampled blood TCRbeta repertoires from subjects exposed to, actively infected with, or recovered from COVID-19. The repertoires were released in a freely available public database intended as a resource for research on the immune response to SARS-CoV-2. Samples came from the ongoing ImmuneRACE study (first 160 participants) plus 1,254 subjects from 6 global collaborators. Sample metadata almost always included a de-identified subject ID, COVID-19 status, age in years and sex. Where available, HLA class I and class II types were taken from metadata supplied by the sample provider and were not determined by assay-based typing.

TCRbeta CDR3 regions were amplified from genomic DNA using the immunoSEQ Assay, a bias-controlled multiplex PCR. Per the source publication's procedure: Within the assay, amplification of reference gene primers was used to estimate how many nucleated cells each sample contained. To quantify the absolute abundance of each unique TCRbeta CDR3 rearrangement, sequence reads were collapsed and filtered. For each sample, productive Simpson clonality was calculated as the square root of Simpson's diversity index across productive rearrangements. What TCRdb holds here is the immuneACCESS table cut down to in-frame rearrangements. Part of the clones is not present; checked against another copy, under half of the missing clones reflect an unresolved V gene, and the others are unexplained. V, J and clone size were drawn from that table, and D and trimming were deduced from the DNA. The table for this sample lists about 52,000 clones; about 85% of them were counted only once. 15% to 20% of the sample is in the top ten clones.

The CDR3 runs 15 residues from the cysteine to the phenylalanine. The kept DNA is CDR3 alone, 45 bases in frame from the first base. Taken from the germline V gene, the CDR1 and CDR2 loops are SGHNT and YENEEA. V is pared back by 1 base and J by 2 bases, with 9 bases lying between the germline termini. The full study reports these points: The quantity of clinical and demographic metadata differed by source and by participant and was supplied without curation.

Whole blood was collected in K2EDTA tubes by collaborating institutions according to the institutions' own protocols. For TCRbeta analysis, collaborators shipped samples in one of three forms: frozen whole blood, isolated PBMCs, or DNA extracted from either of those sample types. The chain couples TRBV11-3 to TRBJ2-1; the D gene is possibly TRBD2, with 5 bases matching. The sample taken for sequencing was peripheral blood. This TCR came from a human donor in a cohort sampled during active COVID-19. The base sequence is TGTGCCAGCAGCTTAGGAGGGCAAGCCTACAATGAGCAGTTCTTC. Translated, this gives CASSLGGQAYNEQFF.